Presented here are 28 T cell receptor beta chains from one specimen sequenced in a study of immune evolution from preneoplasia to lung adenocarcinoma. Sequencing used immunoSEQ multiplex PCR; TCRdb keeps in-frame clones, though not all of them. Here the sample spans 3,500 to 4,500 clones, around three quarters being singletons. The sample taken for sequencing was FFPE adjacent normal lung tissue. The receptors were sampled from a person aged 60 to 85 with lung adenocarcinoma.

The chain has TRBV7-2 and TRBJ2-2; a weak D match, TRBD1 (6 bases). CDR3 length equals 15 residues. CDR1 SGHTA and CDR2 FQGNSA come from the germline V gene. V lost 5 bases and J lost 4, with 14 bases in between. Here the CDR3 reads CASSTTGRGTGELFF. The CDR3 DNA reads TGTGCCAGCAGCACGACAGGACGGGGCACCGGGGAGCTGTTTTTT.

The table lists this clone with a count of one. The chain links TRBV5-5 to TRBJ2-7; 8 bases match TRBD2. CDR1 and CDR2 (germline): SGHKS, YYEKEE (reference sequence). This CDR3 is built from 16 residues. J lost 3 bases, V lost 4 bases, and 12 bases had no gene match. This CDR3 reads CASSPPGGRMVYEQYF. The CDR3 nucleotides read TGTGCCAGCAGCCCGCCGGGGGGGAGGATGGTCTACGAGCAGTACTTC.

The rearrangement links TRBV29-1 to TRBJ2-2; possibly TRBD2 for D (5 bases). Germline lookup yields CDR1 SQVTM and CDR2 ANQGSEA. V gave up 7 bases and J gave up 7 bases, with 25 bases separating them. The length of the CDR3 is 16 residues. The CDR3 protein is CSAAKIVAEGVGELFF. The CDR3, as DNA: TGCAGCGCCGCGAAGATTGTGGCAGAGGGTGTCGGGGAGCTGTTTTTT.

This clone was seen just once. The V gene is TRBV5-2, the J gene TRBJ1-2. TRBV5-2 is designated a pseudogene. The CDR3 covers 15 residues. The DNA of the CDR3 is TGTGCCAGCAATTGGCGAGTACGAAAGACCTATGGCTACACCTTC. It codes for CASNWRVRKTYGYTF.

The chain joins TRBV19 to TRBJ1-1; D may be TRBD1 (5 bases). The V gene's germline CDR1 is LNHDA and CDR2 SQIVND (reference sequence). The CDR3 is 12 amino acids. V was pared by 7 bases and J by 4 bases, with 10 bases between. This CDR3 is CASTIGGTEAFF. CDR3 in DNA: TGTGCCAGTACTATCGGGGGCACTGAAGCTTTCTTT.

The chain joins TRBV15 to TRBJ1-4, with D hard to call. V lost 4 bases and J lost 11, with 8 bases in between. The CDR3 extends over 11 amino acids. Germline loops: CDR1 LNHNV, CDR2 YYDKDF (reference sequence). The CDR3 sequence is CATSTRFKLFF. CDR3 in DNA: TGTGCCACCAGCACCCGTTTTAAACTGTTTTTT.

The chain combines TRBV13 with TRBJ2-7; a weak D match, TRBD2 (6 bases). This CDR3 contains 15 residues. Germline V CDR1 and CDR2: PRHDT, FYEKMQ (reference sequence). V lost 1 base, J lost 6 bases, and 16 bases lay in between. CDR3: CASSLVGGPPLEQYF. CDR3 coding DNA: TGTGCCAGCAGCTTAGTGGGAGGCCCCCCTCTCGAGCAGTACTTC. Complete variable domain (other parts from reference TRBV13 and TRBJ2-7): AAGVIQSPRHLIKEKRETATLKCYPIPRHDTVYWYQQGPGQDPQFLISFYEKMQSDKGSIPDRFSAQQFSDYHSELNMSSLELGDSALYFCASSLVGGPPLEQYFGPGTRLTVT.

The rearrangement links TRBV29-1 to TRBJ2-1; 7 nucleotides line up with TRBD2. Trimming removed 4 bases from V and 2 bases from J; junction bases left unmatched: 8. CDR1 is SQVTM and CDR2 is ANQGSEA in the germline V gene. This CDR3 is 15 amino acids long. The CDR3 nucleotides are TGCAGCGTTGCTCCTGGCGGGAGCACCTACAATGAGCAGTTCTTC. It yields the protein CSVAPGGSTYNEQFF.

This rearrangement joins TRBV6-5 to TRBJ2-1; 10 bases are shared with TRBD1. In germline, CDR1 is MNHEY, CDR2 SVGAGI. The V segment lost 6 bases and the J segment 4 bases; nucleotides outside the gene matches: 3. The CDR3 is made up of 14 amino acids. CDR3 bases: TGTGCCAGCAGGGGACAGGGGAATTACAATGAGCAGTTCTTC. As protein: CASRGQGNYNEQFF.

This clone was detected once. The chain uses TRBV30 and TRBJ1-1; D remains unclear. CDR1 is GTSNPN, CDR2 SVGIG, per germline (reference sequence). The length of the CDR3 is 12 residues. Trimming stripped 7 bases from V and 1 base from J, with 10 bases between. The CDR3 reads CASRRENTEAFF. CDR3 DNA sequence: TGTGCCTCACGACGGGAGAACACTGAAGCTTTCTTT.

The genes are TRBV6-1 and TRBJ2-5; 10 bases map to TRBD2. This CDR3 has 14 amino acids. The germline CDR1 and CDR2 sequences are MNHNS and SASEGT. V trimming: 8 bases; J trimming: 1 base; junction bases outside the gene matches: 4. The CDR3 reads CASGKREGQETQYF. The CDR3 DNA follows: TGTGCCAGCGGCAAGCGGGAGGGCCAAGAGACCCAGTACTTC.

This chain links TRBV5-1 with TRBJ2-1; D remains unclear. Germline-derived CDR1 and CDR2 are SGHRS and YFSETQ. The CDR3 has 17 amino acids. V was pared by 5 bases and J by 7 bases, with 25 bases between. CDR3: CASRLYAGRQEINEQFF. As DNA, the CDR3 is TGCGCCAGCAGGCTGTACGCCGGTAGGCAGGAGATAAATGAGCAGTTCTTC.

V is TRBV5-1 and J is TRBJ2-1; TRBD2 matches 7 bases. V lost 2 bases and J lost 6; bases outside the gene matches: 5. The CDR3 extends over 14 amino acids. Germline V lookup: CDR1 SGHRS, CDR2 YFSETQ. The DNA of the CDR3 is TGCGCCAGCAGCTTAGGCGGGAGCTCCAATGAGCAGTTCTTC. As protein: CASSLGGSSNEQFF.

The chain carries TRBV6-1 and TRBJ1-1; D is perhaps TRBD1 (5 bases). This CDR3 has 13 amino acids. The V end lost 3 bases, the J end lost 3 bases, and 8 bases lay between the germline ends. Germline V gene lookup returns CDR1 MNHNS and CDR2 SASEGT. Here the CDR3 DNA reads TGTGCCAGCAGTGAGACAGCCGACACTGAAGCTTTCTTT. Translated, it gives CASSETADTEAFF.

CDR3 DNA sequence: TGCAGCGTTGAAGACAGGGGAACTGGGGCCAACGTCCTGACTTTC. Translating it yields CSVEDRGTGANVLTF. The V gene is TRBV29-1, the J gene TRBJ2-6; the D gene is possibly TRBD1 (6 bases). The CDR3 runs 15 residues. Trimming shortened V by 0 bases and J by 2 bases, and 8 bases separated the two germline ends. Per germline, CDR1 SQVTM and CDR2 ANQGSEA.

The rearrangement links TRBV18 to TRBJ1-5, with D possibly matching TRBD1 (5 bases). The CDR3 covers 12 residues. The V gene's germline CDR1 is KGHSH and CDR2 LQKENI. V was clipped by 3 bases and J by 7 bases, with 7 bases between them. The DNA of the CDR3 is TGTGCCAGCTCACCTTCAGGGCAGCCCCAGCATTTT. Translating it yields CASSPSGQPQHF.

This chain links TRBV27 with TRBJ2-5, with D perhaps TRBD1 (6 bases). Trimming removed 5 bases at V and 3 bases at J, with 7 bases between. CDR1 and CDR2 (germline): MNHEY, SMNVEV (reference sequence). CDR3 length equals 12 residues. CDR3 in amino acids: CASSQGKETQYF. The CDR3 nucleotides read TGTGCCAGCAGTCAGGGGAAAGAGACCCAGTACTTC.

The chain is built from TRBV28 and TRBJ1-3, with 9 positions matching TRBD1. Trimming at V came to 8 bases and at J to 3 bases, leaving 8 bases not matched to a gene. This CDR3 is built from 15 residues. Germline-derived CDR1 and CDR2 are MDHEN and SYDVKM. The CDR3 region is CASQVQGAFGNTIYF. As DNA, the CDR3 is TGTGCCAGCCAGGTACAGGGGGCTTTTGGAAACACCATATATTTT.

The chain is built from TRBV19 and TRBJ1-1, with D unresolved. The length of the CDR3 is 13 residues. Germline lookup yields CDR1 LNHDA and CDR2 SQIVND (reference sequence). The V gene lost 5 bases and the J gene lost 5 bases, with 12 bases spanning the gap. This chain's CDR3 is CASSERRGTEAFF. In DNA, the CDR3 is TGTGCCAGTAGTGAAAGGCGTGGGACTGAAGCTTTCTTT.

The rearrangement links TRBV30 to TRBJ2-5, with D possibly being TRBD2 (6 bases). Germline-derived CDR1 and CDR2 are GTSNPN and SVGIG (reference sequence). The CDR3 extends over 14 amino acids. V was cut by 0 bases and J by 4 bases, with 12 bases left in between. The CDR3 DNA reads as TGTGCCTGGAGTGTTATCGGGAGTGGAGAGACCCAGTACTTC. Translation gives CAWSVIGSGETQYF. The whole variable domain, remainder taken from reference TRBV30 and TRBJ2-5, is SQTIHQWPATLVQPVGSPLSLECTVEGTSNPNLYWYRQAAGRGLQLLFYSVGIGQISSEVPQNLSASRPQDRQFILSSKKLLLSDSGFYLCAWSVIGSGETQYFGPGTRLLVL.

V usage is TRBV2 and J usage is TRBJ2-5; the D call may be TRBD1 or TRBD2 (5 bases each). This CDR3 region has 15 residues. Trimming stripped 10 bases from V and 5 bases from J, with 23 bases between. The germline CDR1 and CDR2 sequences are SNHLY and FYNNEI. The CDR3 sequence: CANTARDQPRETQYF. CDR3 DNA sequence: TGTGCCAACACTGCCCGGGACCAACCACGGGAGACCCAGTACTTC.

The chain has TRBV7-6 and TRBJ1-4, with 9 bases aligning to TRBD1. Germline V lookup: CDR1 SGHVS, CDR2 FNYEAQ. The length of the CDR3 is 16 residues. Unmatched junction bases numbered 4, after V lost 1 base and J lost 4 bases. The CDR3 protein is CASSLGGTGSNEKLFF. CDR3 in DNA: TGTGCCAGCAGCTTAGGAGGGACAGGGAGTAATGAAAAACTGTTTTTT.

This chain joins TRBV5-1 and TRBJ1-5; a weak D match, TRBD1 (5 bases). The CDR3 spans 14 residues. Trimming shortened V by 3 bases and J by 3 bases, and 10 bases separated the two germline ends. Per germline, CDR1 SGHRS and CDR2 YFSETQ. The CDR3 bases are TGCGCCAGCAGCTCGGGACTAAACAATCAGCCCCAGCATTTT. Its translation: CASSSGLNNQPQHF.

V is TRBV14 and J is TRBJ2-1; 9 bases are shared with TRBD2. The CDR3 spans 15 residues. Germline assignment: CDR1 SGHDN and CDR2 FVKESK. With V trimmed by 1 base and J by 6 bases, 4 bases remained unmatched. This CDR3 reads CASSQAAGGPNEQFF. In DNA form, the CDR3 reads TGTGCCAGCAGCCAAGCGGCGGGAGGGCCCAATGAGCAGTTCTTC.

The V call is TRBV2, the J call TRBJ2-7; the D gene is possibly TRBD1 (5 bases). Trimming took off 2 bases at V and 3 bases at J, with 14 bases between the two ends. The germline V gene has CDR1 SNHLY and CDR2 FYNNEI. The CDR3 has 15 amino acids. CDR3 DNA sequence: TGTGCCAGCAGTGAAATCGGGCAGGGCTTCTACGAGCAGTACTTC. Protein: CASSEIGQGFYEQYF. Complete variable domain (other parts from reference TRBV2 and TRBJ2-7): EPEVTQTPSHQVTQMGQEVILRCVPISNHLYFYWYRQILGQKVEFLVSFYNNEISEKSEIFDDQFSVERPDGSNFTLKIRSTKLEDSAMYFCASSEIGQGFYEQYFGPGTRLTVT.

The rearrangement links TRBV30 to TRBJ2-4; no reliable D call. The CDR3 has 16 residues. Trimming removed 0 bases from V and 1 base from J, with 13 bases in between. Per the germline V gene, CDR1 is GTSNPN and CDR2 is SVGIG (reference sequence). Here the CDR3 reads CAWSVKAATAKNIQYF. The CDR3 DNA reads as TGTGCCTGGAGTGTAAAGGCAGCGACGGCCAAAAACATTCAGTACTTC.

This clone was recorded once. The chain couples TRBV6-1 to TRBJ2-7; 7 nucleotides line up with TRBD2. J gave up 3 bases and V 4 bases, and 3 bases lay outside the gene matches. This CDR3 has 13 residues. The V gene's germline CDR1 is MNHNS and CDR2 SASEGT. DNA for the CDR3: TGTGCCAGCAGTGTACTAGCGTACTACGAGCAGTACTTC. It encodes CASSVLAYYEQYF.

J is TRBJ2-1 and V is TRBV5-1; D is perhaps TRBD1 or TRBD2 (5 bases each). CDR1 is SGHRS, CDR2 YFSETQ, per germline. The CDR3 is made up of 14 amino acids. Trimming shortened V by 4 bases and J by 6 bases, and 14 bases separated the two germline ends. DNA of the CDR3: TGCGCCAGCAGCAGAGGGGAGCCGCTCAATGAGCAGTTCTTC. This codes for CASSRGEPLNEQFF. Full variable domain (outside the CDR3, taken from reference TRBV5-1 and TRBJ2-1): KAGVTQTPRYLIKTRGQQVTLSCSPISGHRSVSWYQQTPGQGLQFLFEYFSETQRNKGNFPGRFSGRQFSNSRSEMNVSTLELGDSALYLCASSRGEPLNEQFFGPGTRLTVL.